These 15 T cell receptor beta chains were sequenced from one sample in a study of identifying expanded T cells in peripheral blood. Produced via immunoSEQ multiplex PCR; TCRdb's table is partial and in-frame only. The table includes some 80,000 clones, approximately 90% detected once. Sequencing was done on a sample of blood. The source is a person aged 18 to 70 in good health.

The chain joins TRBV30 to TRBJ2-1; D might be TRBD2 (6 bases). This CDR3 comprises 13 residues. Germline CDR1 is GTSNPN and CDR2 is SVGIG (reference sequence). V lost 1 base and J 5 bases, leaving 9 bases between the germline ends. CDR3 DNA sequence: TGTGCCTGGAGTGACGGCGGGAACAATGAGCAGTTCTTC. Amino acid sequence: CAWSDGGNNEQFF.

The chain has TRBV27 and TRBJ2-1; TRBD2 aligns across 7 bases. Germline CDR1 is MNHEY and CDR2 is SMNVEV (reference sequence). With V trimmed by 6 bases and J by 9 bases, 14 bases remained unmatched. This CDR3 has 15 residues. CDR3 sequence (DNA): TGTGCCAGCAGACCTGATACAGCGGGGAGATCTGAGCAGTTCTTC. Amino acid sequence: CASRPDTAGRSEQFF.

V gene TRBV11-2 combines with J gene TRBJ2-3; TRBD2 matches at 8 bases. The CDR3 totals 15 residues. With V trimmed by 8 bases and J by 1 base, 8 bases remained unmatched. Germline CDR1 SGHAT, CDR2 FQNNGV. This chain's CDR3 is CASQTSGHRTDTQYF. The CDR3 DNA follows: TGTGCCAGCCAAACTAGCGGACACCGCACAGATACGCAGTATTTT.

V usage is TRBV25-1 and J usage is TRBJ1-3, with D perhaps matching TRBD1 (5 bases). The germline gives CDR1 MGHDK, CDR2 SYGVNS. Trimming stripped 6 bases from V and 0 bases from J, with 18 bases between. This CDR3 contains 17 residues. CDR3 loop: CASRPPSRGLSGNTIYF. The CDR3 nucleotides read TGTGCCAGCAGGCCGCCGTCAAGGGGCCTCTCTGGAAACACCATATATTTT.

The chain's CDR3 is CSASTGMDTGELFF. The CDR3 nucleotides read TGCAGCGCATCGACAGGGATGGACACCGGGGAGCTGTTTTTT. The chain uses TRBV29-1 and TRBJ2-2, with 7 positions matching TRBD1. Germline assignment: CDR1 SQVTM and CDR2 ANQGSEA. After removal of 7 bases from V and 3 bases from J, the junction contained 8 bases not matched to a gene. The CDR3 has 14 residues.

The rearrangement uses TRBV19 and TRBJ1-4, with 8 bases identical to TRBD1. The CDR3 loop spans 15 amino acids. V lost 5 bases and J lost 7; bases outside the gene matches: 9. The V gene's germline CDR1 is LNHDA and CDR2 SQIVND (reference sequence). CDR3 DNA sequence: TGTGCCAGTAGTCCCAGGGACAGGCCTCCTGAAAAACTGTTTTTT. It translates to CASSPRDRPPEKLFF.

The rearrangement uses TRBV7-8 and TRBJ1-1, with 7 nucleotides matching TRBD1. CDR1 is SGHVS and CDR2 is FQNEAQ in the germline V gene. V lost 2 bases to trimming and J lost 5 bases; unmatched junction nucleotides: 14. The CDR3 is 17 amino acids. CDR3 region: CASSLPIEQGYDTEAFF. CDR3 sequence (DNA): TGTGCCAGCAGCTTACCAATAGAACAGGGGTATGATACTGAAGCTTTCTTT.

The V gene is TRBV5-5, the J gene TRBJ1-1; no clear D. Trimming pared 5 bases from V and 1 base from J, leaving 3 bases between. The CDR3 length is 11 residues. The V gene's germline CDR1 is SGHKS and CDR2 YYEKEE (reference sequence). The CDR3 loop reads CASRTNTEAFF. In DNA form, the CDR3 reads TGTGCCAGCAGAACGAACACTGAAGCTTTCTTT.

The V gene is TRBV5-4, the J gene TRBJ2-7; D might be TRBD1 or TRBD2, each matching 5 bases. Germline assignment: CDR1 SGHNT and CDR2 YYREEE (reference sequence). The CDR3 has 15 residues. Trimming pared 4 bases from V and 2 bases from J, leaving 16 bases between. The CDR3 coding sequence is TGTGCCAGCAGCCCGAGGGGCGCTCCAGCCTACGAGCAGTACTTC. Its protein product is CASSPRGAPAYEQYF.

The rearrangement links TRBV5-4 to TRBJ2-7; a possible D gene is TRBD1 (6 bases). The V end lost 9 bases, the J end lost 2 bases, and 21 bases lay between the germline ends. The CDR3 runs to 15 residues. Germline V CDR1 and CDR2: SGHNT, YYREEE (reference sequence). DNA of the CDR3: TGTGCCACCTCCCCCCCGGACAGAGAAACCTACGAGCAGTACTTC. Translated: CATSPPDRETYEQYF.

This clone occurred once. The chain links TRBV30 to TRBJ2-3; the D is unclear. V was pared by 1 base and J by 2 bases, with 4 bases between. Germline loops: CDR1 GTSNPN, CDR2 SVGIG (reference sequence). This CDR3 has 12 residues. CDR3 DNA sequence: TGTGCCTGGAGTGCCCACACAGATACGCAGTATTTT. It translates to CAWSAHTDTQYF.

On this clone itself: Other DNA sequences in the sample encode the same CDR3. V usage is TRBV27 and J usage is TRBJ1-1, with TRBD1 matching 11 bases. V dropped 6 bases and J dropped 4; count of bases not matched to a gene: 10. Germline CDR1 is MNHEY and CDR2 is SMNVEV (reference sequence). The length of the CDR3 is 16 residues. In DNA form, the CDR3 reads TGTGCCAGCAGCCCGCAGGACAGGGGGCGAGGCACTGAAGCTTTCTTT. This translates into CASSPQDRGRGTEAFF.

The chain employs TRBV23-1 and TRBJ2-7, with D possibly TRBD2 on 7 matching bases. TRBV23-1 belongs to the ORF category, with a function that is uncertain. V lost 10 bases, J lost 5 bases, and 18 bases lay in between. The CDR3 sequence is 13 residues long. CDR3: CATTGGPWDEQYF. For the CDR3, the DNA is TGCGCCACTACGGGGGGCCCCTGGGACGAGCAGTACTTC.

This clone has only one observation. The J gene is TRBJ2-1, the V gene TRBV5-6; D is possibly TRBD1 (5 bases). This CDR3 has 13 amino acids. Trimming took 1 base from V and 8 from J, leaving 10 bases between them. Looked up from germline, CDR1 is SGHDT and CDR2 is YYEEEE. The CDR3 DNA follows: TGTGCCAGCAGCTTGTGGCAGGGCTATGAGCAGTTCTTC. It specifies CASSLWQGYEQFF.

CDR3 region: CASSQENGELFF. CDR3 nucleotide sequence: TGTGCCAGCAGCCAAGAGAACGGGGAGCTGTTTTTT. The chain links TRBV4-2 to TRBJ2-2; D is undetermined. The CDR3 contains 12 residues. Germline V gives CDR1 LGHNA, CDR2 YNFKEQ. V was pared by 0 bases and J by 7 bases, with 3 bases between.